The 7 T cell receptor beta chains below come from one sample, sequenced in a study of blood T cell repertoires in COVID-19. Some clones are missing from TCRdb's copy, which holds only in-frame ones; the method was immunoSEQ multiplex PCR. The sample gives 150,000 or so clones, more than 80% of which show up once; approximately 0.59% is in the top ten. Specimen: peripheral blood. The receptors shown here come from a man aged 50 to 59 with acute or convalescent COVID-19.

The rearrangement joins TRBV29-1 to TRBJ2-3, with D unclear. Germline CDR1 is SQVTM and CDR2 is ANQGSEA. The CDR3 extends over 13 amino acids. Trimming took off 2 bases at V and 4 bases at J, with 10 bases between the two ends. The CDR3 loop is CSVELLLADTQYF. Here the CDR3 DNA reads TGCAGCGTTGAACTTCTCCTTGCAGATACGCAGTATTTT.

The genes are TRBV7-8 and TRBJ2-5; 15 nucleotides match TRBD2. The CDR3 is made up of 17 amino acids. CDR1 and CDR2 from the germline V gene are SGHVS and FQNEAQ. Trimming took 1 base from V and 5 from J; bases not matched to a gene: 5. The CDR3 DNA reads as TGTGCCAGCAGCTTAGTAGGGACTAGCGGGGGGTACGAGACCCAGTACTTC. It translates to CASSLVGTSGGYETQYF.

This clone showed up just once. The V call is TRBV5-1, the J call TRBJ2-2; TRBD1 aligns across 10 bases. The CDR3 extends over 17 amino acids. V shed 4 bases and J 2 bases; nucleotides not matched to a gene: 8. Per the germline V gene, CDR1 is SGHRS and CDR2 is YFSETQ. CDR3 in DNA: TGCGCCAGCAGCCTTACCCGGACAGGGGGTAACACCGGGGAGCTGTTTTTT. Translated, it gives CASSLTRTGGNTGELFF.

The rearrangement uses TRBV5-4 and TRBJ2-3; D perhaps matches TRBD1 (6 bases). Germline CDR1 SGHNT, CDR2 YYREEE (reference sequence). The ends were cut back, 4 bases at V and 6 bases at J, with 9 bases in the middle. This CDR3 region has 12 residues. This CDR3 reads CASSTRGDTQYF. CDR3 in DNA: TGTGCCAGCAGCACGAGGGGGGATACGCAGTATTTT.

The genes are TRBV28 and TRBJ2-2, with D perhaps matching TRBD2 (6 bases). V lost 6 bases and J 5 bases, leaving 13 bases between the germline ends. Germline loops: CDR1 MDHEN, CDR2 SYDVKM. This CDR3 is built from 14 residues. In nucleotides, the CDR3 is TGTGCCAGCAGACTAGCTTCATCAACCGGGGAGCTGTTTTTT. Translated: CASRLASSTGELFF.

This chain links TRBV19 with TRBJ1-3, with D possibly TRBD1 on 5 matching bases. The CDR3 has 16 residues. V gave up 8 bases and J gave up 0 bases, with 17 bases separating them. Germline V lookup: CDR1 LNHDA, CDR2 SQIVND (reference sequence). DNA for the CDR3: TGTGCCAGTTCGGGCAGGGAACTTTACTCTGGAAACACCATATATTTT. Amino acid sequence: CASSGRELYSGNTIYF.

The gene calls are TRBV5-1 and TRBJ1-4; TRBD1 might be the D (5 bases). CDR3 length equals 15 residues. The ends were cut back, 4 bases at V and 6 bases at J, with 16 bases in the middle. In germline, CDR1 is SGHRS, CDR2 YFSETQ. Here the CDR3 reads CASSPTQGGDEKLFF. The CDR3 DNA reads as TGCGCCAGCAGCCCTACGCAGGGAGGGGATGAAAAACTGTTTTTT.